This T cell receptor beta chain emerged from a study of shared clonotypes between healthy human individuals. About the research overall: Three CD4 naive, three CD4 memory, two CD8 naive and one CD8 memory plate were used per donor. Study-wide points: Richness estimates generally favored naive over memory subsets.

In this sample, this clone turned up once. The antigen remains unidentified. The CDR3 loop spans 13 amino acids. CDR1 is MDHEN and CDR2 is SYDVKM in the germline V gene. Trimming removed 6 bases at V and 1 base at J, with 7 bases between. A deep-level run was used for the assay. The repertoire was sequenced with immunoSEQ multiplex PCR; TCRdb's copy has only in-frame clones and lacks some. The data hold about 2.3 million clones, with 85% to 95% observed a single time. The rearrangement uses TRBV28 and TRBJ1-5; D is unresolved. The clonotype comes from a man between 18 and 35 years old in good health. Some clones in this sample may be carry-over from other donors' samples. Sequencing input: naive CD4+ T cells from PBMCs. As for subset: CD45RA+ positively selected. CDR3 DNA: TGTGCCAGCAGCTCCGACAGCAATCAGCCCCAGCATTTT. Translating it yields CASSSDSNQPQHF.